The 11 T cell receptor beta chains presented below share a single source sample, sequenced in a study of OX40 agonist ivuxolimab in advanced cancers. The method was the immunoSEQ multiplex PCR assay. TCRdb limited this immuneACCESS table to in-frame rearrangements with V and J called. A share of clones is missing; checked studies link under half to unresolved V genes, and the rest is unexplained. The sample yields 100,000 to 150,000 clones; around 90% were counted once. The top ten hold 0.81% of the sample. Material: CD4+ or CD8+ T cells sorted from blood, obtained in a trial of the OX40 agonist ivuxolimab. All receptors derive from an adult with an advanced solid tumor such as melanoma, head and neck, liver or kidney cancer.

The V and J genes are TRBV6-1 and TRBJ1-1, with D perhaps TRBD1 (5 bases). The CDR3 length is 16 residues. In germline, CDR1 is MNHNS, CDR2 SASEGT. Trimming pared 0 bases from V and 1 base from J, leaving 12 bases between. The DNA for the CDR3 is TGTGCCAGCAGTGAAGCGCTTCGGGGGAGGAACACTGAAGCTTTCTTT. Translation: CASSEALRGRNTEAFF.

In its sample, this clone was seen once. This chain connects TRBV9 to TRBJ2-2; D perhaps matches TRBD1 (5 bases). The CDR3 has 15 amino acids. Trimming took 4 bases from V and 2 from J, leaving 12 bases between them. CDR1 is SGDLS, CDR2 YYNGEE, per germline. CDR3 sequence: CASSTPTGNTGELFF. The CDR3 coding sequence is TGTGCCAGCAGCACCCCCACAGGAAACACCGGGGAGCTGTTTTTT.

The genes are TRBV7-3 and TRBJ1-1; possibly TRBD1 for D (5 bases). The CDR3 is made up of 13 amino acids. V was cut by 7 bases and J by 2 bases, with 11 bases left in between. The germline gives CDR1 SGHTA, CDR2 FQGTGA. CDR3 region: CASNIDRNTEAFF. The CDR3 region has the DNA TGTGCCAGCAACATCGACAGAAACACTGAAGCTTTCTTT.

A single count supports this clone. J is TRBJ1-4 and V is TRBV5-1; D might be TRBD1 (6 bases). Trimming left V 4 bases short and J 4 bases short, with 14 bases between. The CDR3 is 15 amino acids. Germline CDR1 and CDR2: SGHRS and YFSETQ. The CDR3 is CASSPPDRLNEKLFF. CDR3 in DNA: TGCGCCAGCAGCCCACCGGACAGACTTAATGAAAAACTGTTTTTT.

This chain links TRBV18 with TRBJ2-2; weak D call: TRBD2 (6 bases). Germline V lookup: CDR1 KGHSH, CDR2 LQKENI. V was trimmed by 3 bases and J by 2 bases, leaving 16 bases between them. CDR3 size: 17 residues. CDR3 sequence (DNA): TGTGCCAGCTCACCCCCCCCTAGCGTCAATAACACCGGGGAGCTGTTTTTT. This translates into CASSPPPSVNNTGELFF.

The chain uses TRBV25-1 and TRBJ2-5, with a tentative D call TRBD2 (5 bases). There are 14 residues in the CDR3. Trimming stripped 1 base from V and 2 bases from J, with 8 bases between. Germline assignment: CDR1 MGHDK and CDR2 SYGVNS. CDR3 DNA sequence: TGTGCCAGCAGTGAATCCCGGGGTCAAGAGACCCAGTACTTC. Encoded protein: CASSESRGQETQYF.

The chain's CDR3 is CASLGQSYGYTF. The CDR3, as DNA: TGTGCCAGCCTGGGACAGTCCTATGGCTACACCTTC. V and J are TRBV28 and TRBJ1-2; 7 nucleotides align to TRBD1. The CDR3 extends over 12 amino acids. Losses at the gene ends were 8 bases for V and 4 bases for J; bases not matched to a gene: 4. Germline V CDR1 and CDR2: MDHEN, SYDVKM.

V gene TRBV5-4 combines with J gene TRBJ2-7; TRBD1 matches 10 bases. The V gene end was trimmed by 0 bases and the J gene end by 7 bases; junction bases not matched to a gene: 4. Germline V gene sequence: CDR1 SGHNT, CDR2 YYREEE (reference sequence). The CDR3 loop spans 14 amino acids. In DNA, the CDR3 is TGTGCCAGCAGCTTGGGGGACAGGGGAAGGGAGCAGTACTTC. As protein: CASSLGDRGREQYF.

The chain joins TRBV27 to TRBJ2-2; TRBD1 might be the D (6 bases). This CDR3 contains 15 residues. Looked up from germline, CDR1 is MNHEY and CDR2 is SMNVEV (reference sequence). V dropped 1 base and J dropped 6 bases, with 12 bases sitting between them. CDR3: CASSLFSGAAGELFF. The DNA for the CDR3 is TGTGCCAGCAGTTTATTTTCAGGGGCCGCCGGGGAGCTGTTTTTT.

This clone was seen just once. CDR3 nucleotides: TGTGCCAGCAGCCCCGGACAGGGAAACGTAAAGACCCAGTACTTC. This sequence encodes CASSPGQGNVKTQYF. This chain joins TRBV7-2 and TRBJ2-5; 8 nucleotides line up with TRBD1. This CDR3 has 15 residues. Germline V CDR1 and CDR2: SGHTA, FQGNSA. Trimming at V came to 5 bases and at J to 6 bases, leaving 11 bases not matched to a gene.

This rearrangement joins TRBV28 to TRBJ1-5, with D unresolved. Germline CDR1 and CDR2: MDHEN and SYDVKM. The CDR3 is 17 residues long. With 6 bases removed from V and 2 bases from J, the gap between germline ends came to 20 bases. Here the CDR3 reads CASSLRSGPLRNQPQHF. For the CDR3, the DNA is TGTGCCAGCAGCTTACGGTCAGGCCCACTTCGCAATCAGCCCCAGCATTTT. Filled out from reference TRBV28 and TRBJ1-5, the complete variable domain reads DVKVTQSSRYLVKRTGEKVFLECVQDMDHENMFWYRQDPGLGLRLIYFSYDVKMKEKGDIPEGYSVSREKKERFSLILESASTNQTSMYLCASSLRSGPLRNQPQHFGDGTRLSIL.